This section outlines one T cell receptor beta chain sequence together with its context. This record comes from a study of blood T cell repertoires in COVID-19. Study in general: The United States, Italy and Spain supplied acute and convalescent COVID-19 samples. The analysed material was cDNA or gDNA that came from T cells, B-cell-depleted T cells, or PBMCs.

In the original workflow: From reference gene primer amplification, estimates of nucleated cell counts were derived. Sequencing used immunoSEQ multiplex PCR; TCRdb keeps in-frame clones, though not all of them. V and J calls and clone size are copied from that table; D and trimming were computed from the DNA. Of some 95,000 clones in the sample, around nine tenths were seen once. The TCR originated in an elderly man with active or convalescent COVID-19. The sequenced material came from peripheral blood.

In nucleotides, the CDR3 is TGTGCCACCCACGACGTGACAGGGGGCTGGGACACCGGGGAGCTGTTTTTT. It translates to CATHDVTGGWDTGELFF. The chain carries TRBV7-9 and TRBJ2-2; TRBD1 aligns across 10 bases. The germline V gene has CDR1 SEHNR and CDR2 FQNEAQ (reference sequence). The CDR3 extends over 17 amino acids. V shed 10 bases and J 3 bases; nucleotides not matched to a gene: 14.